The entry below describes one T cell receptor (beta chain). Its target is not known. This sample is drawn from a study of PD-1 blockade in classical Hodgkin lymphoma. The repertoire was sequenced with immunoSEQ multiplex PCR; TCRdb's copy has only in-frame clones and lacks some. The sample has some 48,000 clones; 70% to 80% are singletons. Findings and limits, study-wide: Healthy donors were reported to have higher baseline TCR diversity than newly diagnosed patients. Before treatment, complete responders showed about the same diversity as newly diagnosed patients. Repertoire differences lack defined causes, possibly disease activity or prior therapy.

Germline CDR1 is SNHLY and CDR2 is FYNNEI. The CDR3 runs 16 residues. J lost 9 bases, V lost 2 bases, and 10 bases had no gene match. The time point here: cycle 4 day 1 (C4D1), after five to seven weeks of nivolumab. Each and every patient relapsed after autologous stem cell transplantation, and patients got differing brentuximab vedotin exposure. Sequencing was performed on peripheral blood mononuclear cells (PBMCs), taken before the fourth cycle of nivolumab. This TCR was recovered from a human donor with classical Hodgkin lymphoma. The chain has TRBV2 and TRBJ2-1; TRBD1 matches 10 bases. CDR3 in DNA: TGTGCCAGCAGTGAATCTGGACAGGGGGTTCGTGCTGAGCAGTTCTTC. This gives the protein CASSESGQGVRAEQFF.